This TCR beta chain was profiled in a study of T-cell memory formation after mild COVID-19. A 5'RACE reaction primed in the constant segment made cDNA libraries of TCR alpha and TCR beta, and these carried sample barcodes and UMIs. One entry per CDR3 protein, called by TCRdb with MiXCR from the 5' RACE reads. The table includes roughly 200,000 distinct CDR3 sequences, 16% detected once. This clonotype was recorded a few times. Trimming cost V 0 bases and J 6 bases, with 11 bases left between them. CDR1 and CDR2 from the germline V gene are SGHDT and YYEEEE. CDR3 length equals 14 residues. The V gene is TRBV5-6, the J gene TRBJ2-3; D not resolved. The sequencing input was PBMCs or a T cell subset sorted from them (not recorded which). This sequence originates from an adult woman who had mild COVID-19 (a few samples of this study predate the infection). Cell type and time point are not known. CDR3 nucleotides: TGTGCCAGCAGCTTGGGGACCGGACGCGATACGCAGTATTTT. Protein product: CASSLGTGRDTQYF.